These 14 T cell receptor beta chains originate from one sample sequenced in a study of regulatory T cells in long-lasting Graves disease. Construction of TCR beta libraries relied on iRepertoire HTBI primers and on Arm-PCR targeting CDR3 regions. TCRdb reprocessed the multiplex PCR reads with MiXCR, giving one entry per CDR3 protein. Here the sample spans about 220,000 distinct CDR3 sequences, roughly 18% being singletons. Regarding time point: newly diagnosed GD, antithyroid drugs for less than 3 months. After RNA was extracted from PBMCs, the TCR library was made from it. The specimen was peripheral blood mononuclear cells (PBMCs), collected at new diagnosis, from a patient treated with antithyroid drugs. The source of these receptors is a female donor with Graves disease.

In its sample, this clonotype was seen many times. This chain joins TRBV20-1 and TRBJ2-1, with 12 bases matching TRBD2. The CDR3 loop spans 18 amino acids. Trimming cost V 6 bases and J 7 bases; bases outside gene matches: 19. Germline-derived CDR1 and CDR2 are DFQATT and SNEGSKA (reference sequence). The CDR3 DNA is TGCAGTGCAGGGGGACTAGCGGGTCCCGGGGCTGTGAGGAATGAGCAGTTCTTC. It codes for CSAGGLAGPGAVRNEQFF.

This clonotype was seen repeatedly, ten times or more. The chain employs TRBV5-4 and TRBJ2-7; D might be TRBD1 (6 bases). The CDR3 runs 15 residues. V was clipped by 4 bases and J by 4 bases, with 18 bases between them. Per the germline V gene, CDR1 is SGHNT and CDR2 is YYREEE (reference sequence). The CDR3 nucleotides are TGTGCCAGCAGCACGCCGGGACACTCCCTTTACGAGCAGTACTTC. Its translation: CASSTPGHSLYEQYF.

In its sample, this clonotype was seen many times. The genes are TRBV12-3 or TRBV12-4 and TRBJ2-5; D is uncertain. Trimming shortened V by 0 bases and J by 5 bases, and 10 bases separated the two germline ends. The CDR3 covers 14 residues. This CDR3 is CASSLALPRETQYF. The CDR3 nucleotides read TGTGCCAGCAGTTTAGCCCTGCCAAGGGAGACCCAGTACTTC.

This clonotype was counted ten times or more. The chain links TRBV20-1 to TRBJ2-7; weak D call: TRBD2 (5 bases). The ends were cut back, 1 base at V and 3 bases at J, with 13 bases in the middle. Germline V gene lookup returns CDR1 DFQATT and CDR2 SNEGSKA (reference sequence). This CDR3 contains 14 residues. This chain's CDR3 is CSARGAAEYYEQYF. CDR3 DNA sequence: TGCAGTGCTAGAGGGGCAGCGGAGTACTACGAGCAGTACTTC.

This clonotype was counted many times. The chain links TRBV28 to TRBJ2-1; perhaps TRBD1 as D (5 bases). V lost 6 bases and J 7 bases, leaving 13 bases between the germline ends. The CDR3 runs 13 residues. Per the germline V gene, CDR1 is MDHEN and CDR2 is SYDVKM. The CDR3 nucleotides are TGTGCCAGCAGCTTCGACAGTCGGAATGAGCAGTTCTTC. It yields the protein CASSFDSRNEQFF. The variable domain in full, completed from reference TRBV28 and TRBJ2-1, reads DVKVTQSSRYLVKRTGEKVFLECVQDMDHENMFWYRQDPGLGLRLIYFSYDVKMKEKGDIPEGYSVSREKKERFSLILESASTNQTSMYLCASSFDSRNEQFFGPGTRLTVL.

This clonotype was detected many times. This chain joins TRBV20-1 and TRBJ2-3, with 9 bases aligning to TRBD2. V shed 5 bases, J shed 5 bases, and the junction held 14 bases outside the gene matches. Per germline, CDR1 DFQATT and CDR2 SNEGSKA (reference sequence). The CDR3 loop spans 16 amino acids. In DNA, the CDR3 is TGCAGTGCTTCCCGGGAGGCGGGAGGGCCGGGAGATACGCAGTATTTT. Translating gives CSASREAGGPGDTQYF.

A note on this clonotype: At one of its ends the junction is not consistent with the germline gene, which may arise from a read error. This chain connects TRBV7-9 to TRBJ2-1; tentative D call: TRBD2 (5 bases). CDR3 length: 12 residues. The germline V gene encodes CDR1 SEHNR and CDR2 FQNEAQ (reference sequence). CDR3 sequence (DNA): TGTGCCAGCAGCTTATCTGCGGGCAAGCAGTCCTTC. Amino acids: CASSLSAGKQSF.

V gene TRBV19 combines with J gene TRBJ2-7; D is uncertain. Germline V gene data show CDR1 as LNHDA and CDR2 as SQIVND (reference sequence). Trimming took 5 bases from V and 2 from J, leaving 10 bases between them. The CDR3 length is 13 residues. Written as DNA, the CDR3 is TGTGCCAGTAGTCCCACTTTTACCTACGAGCAGTACTTC. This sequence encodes CASSPTFTYEQYF.

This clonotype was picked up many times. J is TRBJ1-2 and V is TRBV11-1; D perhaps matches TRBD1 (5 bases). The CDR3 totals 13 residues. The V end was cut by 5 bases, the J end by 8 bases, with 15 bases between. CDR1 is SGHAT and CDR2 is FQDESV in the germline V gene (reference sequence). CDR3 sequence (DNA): TGTGCCAGCAGCCCGGCGGGGGGATCAGGCTACACCTTC. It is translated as CASSPAGGSGYTF.

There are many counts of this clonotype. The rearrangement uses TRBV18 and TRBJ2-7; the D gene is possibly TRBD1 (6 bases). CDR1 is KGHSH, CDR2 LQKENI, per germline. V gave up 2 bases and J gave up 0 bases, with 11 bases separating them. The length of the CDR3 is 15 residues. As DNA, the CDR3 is TGTGCCAGCTCACCAATGGGGACACTCTCCTACGAGCAGTACTTC. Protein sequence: CASSPMGTLSYEQYF.

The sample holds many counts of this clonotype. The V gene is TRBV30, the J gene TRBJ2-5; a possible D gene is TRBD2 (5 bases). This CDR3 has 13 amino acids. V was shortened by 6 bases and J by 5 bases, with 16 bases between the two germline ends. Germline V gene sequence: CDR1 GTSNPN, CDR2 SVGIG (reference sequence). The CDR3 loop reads CACWLGAGETQYF. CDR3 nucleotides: TGTGCCTGTTGGCTGGGAGCTGGGGAGACCCAGTACTTC. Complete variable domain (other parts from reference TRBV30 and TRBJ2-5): SQTIHQWPATLVQPVGSPLSLECTVEGTSNPNLYWYRQAAGRGLQLLFYSVGIGQISSEVPQNLSASRPQDRQFILSSKKLLLSDSGFYLCACWLGAGETQYFGPGTRLLVL.

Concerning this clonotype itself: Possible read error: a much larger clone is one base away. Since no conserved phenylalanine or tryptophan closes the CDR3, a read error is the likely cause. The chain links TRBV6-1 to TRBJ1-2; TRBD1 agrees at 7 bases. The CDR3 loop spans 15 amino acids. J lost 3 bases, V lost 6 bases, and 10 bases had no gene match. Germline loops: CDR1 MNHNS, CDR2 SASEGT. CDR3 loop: CASRTPGRGDYGYTS. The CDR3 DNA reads TGTGCCAGCAGGACCCCCGGCAGGGGGGACTATGGCTACACCTCC.

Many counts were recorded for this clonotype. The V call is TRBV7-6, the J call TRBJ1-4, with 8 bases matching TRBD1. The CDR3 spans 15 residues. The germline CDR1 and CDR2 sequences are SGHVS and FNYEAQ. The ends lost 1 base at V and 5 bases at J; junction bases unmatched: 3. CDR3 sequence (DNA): TGTGCCAGCAGCTTAGGAACAGGGGGGAATGAAAAACTGTTTTTT. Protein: CASSLGTGGNEKLFF. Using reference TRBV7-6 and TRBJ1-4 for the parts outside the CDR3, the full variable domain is GAGVSQSPRYKVTKRGQDVALRCDPISGHVSLYWYRQALGQGPEFLTYFNYEAQQDKSGLPNDRFSAERPEGSISTLTIQRTEQRDSAMYRCASSLGTGGNEKLFFGSGTQLSVL.

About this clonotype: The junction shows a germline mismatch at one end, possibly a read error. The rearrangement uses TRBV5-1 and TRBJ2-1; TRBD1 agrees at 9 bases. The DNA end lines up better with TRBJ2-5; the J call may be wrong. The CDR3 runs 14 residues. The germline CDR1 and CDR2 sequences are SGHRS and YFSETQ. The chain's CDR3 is CASSVDRGEETQYF. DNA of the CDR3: TGTGCCAGCAGTGTGGACAGGGGCGAGGAGACCCAGTACTTC.